Here is one T cell receptor beta chain with its context. The antigen remains unidentified. Libraries were prepared by immunoSEQ multiplex PCR; TCRdb keeps only in-frame clonotypes and omits some of them. The profile shows about 1.1 million clones, around 82% of them singletons. The data were obtained in a study of shared clonotypes between healthy human individuals. Study results and caveats: Generation probabilities were higher for clonotypes shared across all four sorted-subset donors than for unshared ones. Approximately 5.1% was the fraction of naive CD4 clonotypes found shared across a few donors. Larger richness was generally estimated for naive than memory subsets.

Donation came from healthy HIV-negative adults that had no recent acute infections or vaccinations. CDR1 is SGHNT, CDR2 YYREEE, per germline (reference sequence). The CDR3 is 16 residues long. V gave up 4 bases and J gave up 1 base, with 18 bases separating them. This chain links TRBV5-4 with TRBJ2-7, with D unresolved. The sample comprised memory CD4+ T cells from PBMCs. Indicated subset: CD45RA-negative fraction. The source of this sequence is a man aged 18 to 35 in good health. Some clones in this sample may be carry-over from other donors' samples. CDR3 in amino acids: CASSPGSDLASYEQYF. In DNA, the CDR3 is TGTGCCAGCAGCCCCGGATCCGATTTAGCTTCCTACGAGCAGTACTTC.